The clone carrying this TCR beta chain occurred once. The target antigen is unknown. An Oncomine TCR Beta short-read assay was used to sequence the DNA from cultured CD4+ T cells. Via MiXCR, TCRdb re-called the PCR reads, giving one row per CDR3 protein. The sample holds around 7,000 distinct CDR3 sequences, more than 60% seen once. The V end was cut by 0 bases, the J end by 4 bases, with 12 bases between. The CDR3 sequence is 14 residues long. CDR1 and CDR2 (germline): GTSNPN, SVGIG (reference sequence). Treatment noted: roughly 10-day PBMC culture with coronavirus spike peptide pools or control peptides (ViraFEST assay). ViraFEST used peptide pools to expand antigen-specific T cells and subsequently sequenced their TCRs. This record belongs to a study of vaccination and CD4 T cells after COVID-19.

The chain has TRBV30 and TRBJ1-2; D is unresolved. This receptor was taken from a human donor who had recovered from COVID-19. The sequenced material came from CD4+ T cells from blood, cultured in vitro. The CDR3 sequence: CAWSVLIGVYGYTF. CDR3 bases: TGTGCCTGGAGTGTACTTATCGGGGTCTATGGCTACACCTTC. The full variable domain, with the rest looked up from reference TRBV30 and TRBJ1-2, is SQTIHQWPATLVQPVGSPLSLECTVEGTSNPNLYWYRQAAGRGLQLLFYSVGIGQISSEVPQNLSASRPQDRQFILSSKKLLLSDSGFYLCAWSVLIGVYGYTFGSGTRLTVV.